This TCR beta chain was found in a study of blood T cell repertoires in COVID-19. The repertoire was sequenced with immunoSEQ multiplex PCR; TCRdb's copy has only in-frame clones and lacks some. The sample shows under 35,000 clones, roughly 88% of them seen only once. The CDR3 runs 14 residues. In germline, CDR1 is GTSNPN, CDR2 SVGIG (reference sequence). Sequenced sample: peripheral blood. The gene calls are TRBV30 and TRBJ2-5; 10 nucleotides line up with TRBD2. The receptor was isolated from a human donor in a cohort sampled during active COVID-19. The DNA of the CDR3 is TGTTCGCTGGAGGTTAGCGGGGGGAAAGAGACCCAGTACTTC. The encoded protein is CSLEVSGGKETQYF.